This T cell receptor (beta chain) appears in the sequencing data of a study of beta chain features in type 1 diabetes. Reverse transcribing all isolated RNA meant expressed TCRB transcripts were sequenced. Clones were read by immunoSEQ multiplex PCR, and TCRdb kept only the in-frame ones, dropping some. This sample has roughly 300,000 clones, with around 9.7% found just once. The germline gives CDR1 KGHSH, CDR2 LQKENI. V was clipped by 5 bases and J by 5 bases; unmatched bases: 2. This CDR3 has 14 residues. This clone appeared a few times. Antigen: not known. Whole-study findings and limits: Among all four CD4+ subsets, Type 1 diabetes patients had TCRB CDR3s that were moderately but significantly shorter. Possibly, sequencing cDNA over-represented cells that had high TCR expression levels.

This receptor was identified in a man aged 25-45 years with type 1 diabetes. The chain couples TRBV18 to TRBJ1-6; TRBD1 matches 8 bases. The source material was central memory CD4+ T cells from blood. CDR3 coding DNA: TGTGCCAGCTCAATGGACAGGGATAATTCACCCCTCCACTTT. This encodes CASSMDRDNSPLHF.